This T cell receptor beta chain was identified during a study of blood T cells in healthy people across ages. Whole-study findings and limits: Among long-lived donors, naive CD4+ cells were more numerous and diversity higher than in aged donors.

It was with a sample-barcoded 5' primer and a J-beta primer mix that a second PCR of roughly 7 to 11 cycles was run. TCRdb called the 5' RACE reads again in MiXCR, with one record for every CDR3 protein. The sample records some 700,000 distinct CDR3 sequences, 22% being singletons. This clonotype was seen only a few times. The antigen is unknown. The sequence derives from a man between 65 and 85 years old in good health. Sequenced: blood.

CDR3 DNA sequence: TGTGCCAGCAGTTTACAGGCGGCCGGTTCATACAATGAGCAGTTCTTC. It encodes CASSLQAAGSYNEQFF. The V and J genes are TRBV28 and TRBJ2-1; no definite D call. With 2 bases removed from V and 4 bases from J, the gap between germline ends came to 15 bases. In germline, CDR1 is MDHEN, CDR2 SYDVKM. This CDR3 is 16 amino acids long.